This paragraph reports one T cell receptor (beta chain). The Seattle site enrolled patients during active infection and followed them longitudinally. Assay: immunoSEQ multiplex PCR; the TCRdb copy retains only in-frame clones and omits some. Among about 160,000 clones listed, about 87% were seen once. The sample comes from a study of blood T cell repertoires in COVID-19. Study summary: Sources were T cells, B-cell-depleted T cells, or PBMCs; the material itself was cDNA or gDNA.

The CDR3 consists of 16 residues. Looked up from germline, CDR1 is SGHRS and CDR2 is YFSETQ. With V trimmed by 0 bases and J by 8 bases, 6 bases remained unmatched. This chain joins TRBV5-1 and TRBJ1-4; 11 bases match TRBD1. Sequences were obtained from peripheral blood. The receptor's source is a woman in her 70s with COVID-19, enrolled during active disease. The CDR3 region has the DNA TGCGCCAGCAGCTTGGAGGGACAGGGGGTGGAAGAAAAACTGTTTTTT. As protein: CASSLEGQGVEEKLFF.